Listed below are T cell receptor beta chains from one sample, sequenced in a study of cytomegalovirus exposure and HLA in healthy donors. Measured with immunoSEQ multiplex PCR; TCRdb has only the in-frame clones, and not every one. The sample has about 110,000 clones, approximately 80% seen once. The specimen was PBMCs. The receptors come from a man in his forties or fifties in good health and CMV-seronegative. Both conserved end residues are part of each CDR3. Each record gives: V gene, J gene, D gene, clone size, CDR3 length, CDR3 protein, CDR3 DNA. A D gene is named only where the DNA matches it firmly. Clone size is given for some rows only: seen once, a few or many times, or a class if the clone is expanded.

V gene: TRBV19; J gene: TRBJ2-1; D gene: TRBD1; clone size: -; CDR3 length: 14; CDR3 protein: CASSPGQSYNEQFF; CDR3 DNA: TGTGCCAGTAGTCCGGGACAGTCCTACAATGAGCAGTTCTTC
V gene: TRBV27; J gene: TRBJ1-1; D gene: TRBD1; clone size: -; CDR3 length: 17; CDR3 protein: CASSNPDRGQGDTEAFF; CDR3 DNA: TGTGCCAGCAGTAATCCCGACAGGGGCCAGGGGGACACTGAAGCTTTCTTT
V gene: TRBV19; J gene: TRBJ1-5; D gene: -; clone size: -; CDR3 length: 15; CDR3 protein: CASSISGFGNQPQHF; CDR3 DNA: TGTGCCAGTAGTATCTCGGGATTTGGCAATCAGCCCCAGCATTTT
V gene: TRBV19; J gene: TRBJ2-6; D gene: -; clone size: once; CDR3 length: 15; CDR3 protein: CASSITGSGANVLTF; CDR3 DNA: TGTGCCAGTAGTATAACGGGGTCTGGGGCCAACGTCCTGACTTTC
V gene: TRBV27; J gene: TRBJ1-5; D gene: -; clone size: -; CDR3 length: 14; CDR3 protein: CASSSRDSNQPQHF; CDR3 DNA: TGTGCCAGCAGTTCCAGGGATAGCAATCAGCCCCAGCATTTT
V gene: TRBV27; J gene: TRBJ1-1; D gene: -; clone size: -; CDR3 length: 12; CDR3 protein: CASSGQYTEAFF; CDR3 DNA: TGTGCCAGCAGCGGACAGTACACTGAAGCTTTCTTT
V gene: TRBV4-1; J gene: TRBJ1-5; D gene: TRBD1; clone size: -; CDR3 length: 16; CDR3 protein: CASSLRGTESNQPQHF; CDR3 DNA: TGCGCCAGCAGCCTCAGGGGGACAGAGAGCAATCAGCCCCAGCATTTT
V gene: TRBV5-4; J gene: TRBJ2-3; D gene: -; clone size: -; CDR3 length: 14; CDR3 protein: CASSLKGLTDTQYF; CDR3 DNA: TGTGCCAGCAGCTTGAAGGGGCTCACAGATACGCAGTATTTT
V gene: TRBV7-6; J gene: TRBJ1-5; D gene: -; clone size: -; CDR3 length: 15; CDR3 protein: CASSPQGRGDQPQHF; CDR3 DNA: TGTGCCAGCAGCCCCCAGGGGAGGGGGGATCAGCCCCAGCATTTT
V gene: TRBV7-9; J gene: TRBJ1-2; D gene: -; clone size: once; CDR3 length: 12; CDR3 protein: CASSLQGGGYTF; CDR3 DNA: TGTGCCAGCAGCTTGCAGGGAGGCGGCTACACCTTC
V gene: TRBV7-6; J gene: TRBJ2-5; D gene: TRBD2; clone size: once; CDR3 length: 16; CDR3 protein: CASSDRLAGGGETQYF; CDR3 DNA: TGTGCCAGCAGCGACCGACTAGCGGGGGGTGGTGAGACCCAGTACTTC
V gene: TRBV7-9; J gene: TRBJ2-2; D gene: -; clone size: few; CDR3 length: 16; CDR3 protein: CASSPGRTANTGELFF; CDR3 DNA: TGTGCCAGCAGCCCAGGGCGGACAGCGAACACCGGGGAGCTGTTTTTT